These T cell receptor beta chains were read from a single sample in a study of T cells in Graves' hyperthyroidism and ophthalmopathy. TCRdb passed the multiplex PCR reads through MiXCR, listing each CDR3 protein once. The table includes around 350,000 distinct CDR3 sequences, about 13% detected once. The sample comprised blood. These receptors were taken from a woman younger than 30 with Graves' hyperthyroidism. Each CDR3 is given with its conserved first and last residue. D genes are given only for firm matches. Some rows have no size entry. The others give once, few or many, or a class for an expanded clone.

J gene,D gene,V gene,clone size,CDR3 protein,CDR3 DNA
TRBJ2-1,-,TRBV28,-,CASRGGGAGSYNEQFF,TGTGCCAGCAGGGGGGGGGGGGCAGGGTCCTACAATGAGCAGTTCTTC
TRBJ2-3,TRBD2,TRBV6-2/TRBV6-3,many,CASSYPRTSGSSYTDTQYF,TGTGCCAGCAGTTATCCTCGGACTAGCGGGAGTTCATACACAGATACGCAGTATTTT
TRBJ2-5,-,TRBV7-8,many,CASSLKQGRETQYF,TGTGCCAGCAGCCTAAAACAGGGACGGGAGACCCAGTACTTC
TRBJ1-4,TRBD1,TRBV6-6,few,CASSYGQGAVEKLFF,TGTGCCAGCAGTTACGGGCAGGGGGCGGTTGAAAAACTGTTTTTT
TRBJ2-7,-,TRBV29-1,many,CSVSSGQMHEQYF,TGCAGCGTTTCGAGCGGACAGATGCACGAGCAGTACTTC
TRBJ2-7,-,TRBV6-2/TRBV6-3,many,CASSPHRDHEQYF,TGTGCCAGCTCCCCTCACAGGGATCACGAGCAGTACTTC
TRBJ1-2,-,TRBV11-2,many,CASSPLLGGQPKQFYGYTF,TGTGCCAGCAGCCCCCTTTTAGGAGGACAACCGAAACAATTTTATGGCTACACCTTC
TRBJ1-1,-,TRBV20-1,many,CSAREAGRENTEAFF,TGCAGTGCTAGAGAGGCGGGTCGCGAGAACACTGAAGCTTTCTTT
TRBJ2-7,TRBD1,TRBV9,few,CASSVGQGAYYEQYF,TGTGCCAGCAGCGTAGGGCAGGGGGCGTATTACGAGCAGTACTTC
TRBJ1-2,-,TRBV29-1,many,CSVDGGVHGYTF,TGCAGCGTTGACGGGGGCGTTCACGGCTACACCTTC